The clone carrying this T cell receptor (beta chain) showed up just once. Per the original data handling: Reference gene primer amplification yielded estimated nucleated cell counts. Using immunoSEQ multiplex PCR, the repertoire was profiled, and TCRdb retains in-frame clones only, with some absent. That table furnishes V, J and clone size, whereas the DNA furnished D and trimming. The data show fewer than 700,000 clones, with approximately 91% seen just once and 7.8% held by the top ten. This sample is drawn from a study of blood T cell repertoires in COVID-19. Across the whole study: Sources were T cells, B-cell-depleted T cells, or PBMCs; the material itself was cDNA or gDNA.

Those enrolled in Seattle joined during active infection and were followed longitudinally afterward. This CDR3 is built from 13 residues. V shed 5 bases, J shed 8 bases, and the junction held 3 bases outside the gene matches. In germline, CDR1 is SGHRS, CDR2 YFSETQ. The TCR was taken from a woman between 50 and 59 years old with COVID-19, enrolled during active disease. The chain joins TRBV5-1 to TRBJ2-1; 11 positions agree with TRBD1. Sequencing input: peripheral blood. CDR3 in amino acids: CASRDRGLDEQFF. CDR3 sequence (DNA): TGCGCCAGCAGGGACAGGGGGCTTGATGAGCAGTTCTTC. Based on the CDR3 plus reference TRBV5-1 and TRBJ2-1, the full variable domain is KAGVTQTPRYLIKTRGQQVTLSCSPISGHRSVSWYQQTPGQGLQFLFEYFSETQRNKGNFPGRFSGRQFSNSRSEMNVSTLELGDSALYLCASRDRGLDEQFFGPGTRLTVL.